This T cell receptor beta chain was sequenced during a study of cytomegalovirus exposure and HLA in healthy donors. Germline CDR1 reads KGHSH; CDR2 reads LQKENI. V gave up 6 bases and J gave up 4 bases, with 9 bases separating them. This CDR3 spans 13 amino acids. Vbeta (60) and Jbeta (13) primers were used in the PCR. Repertoires were generated with immunoSEQ multiplex PCR, while TCRdb's copy carries only in-frame clones and drops some. This sample has 150,000 to 200,000 clones; roughly three quarters occur once, and the top ten carry 3.1%. This clone has only a few counts. This chain links TRBV18 with TRBJ1-4, with D uncertain. This clonotype was sampled from a woman aged 50 to 60 in good health and CMV-seropositive. What was sequenced was PBMCs. The CDR3 region is CASSYGHNEKLFF. CDR3 DNA sequence: TGTGCCAGCTCGTATGGCCATAATGAAAAACTGTTTTTT.